These 28 T cell receptor beta chains were sequenced from one sample in a study of blood T cells in healthy people across ages. For the second PCR, which ran for about 6 to 12 cycles, a sample-barcoded 5' primer and a J-beta primer mix were used. TCRdb reprocessed the 5' RACE reads with MiXCR, giving one entry per CDR3 protein. The sample has approximately 690,000 distinct CDR3 sequences; roughly three fifths are singletons. The sample comprised blood. These receptors came from a man aged 60-69 years in good health.

The V gene is TRBV7-9, the J gene TRBJ2-5; 7 bases align to TRBD1. The CDR3 loop spans 15 amino acids. Losses at the gene ends were 3 bases for V and 5 bases for J; bases not matched to a gene: 9. Germline loops: CDR1 SEHNR, CDR2 FQNEAQ (reference sequence). For the CDR3, the DNA is TGTGCCAGCAGCTTGGAGCCAGGGGGAACTGAGACCCAGTACTTC. Residues: CASSLEPGGTETQYF.

The genes are TRBV11-2 and TRBJ2-5, with 12 nucleotides matching TRBD2. Trimming cost V 1 base and J 5 bases; bases outside gene matches: 8. Germline-derived CDR1 and CDR2 are SGHAT and FQNNGV. This CDR3 comprises 17 residues. The CDR3 nucleotides read TGTGCCAGCAGCTTAGTGGCCCTAGCGGGGGGGCACGAGACCCAGTACTTC. Its protein is CASSLVALAGGHETQYF.

V gene TRBV29-1 combines with J gene TRBJ2-4, with TRBD1 identical over 8 bases. CDR3 length equals 16 residues. V was pared by 1 base and J by 1 base, with 6 bases of the junction left unmatched. Germline V CDR1 and CDR2: SQVTM, ANQGSEA. CDR3 nucleotides: TGCAGCGTTGAAGCGACAGGGGTGGGGGCCAAAAACATTCAGTACTTC. Protein: CSVEATGVGAKNIQYF.

The chain recombines TRBV5-1 with TRBJ1-2; 8 positions agree with TRBD1. Germline lookup yields CDR1 SGHRS and CDR2 YFSETQ. The V gene end was trimmed by 0 bases and the J gene end by 5 bases; junction bases not matched to a gene: 6. The CDR3 length is 15 residues. The CDR3 loop reads CASSLDRGSQYGYTF. The DNA for the CDR3 is TGCGCCAGCAGCTTGGACAGGGGGTCACAGTATGGCTACACCTTC. Filled out from reference TRBV5-1 and TRBJ1-2, the complete variable domain reads KAGVTQTPRYLIKTRGQQVTLSCSPISGHRSVSWYQQTPGQGLQFLFEYFSETQRNKGNFPGRFSGRQFSNSRSEMNVSTLELGDSALYLCASSLDRGSQYGYTFGSGTRLTVV.

This clonotype turned up a few times. CDR3 in DNA: TGTGCCAGCAGCGTCCAACAGGGATTTCAGGAGACCCAGTACTTC. It codes for CASSVQQGFQETQYF. J is TRBJ2-7 and V is TRBV9, with D perhaps matching TRBD1 (6 bases). The J call may be incorrect, as the DNA end agrees better with TRBJ2-5. This CDR3 has 15 residues. CDR1 SGDLS and CDR2 YYNGEE come from the germline V gene.

This clonotype was counted only a few times. CDR3 amino acids: CASSYVHGTVHYGYTF. CDR3 sequence (DNA): TGTGCCAGCAGTTACGTCCACGGGACAGTCCACTATGGCTACACCTTC. The chain recombines TRBV6-6 with TRBJ1-2, with 7 bases that match TRBD1. From germline, CDR1 is MNHNY and CDR2 SVGAGI (reference sequence). V dropped 2 bases and J dropped 3; count of bases not matched to a gene: 9. This CDR3 contains 16 residues.

The chain is built from TRBV29-1 and TRBJ2-1, with 8 nucleotides matching TRBD2. The CDR3 is 13 residues long. In germline, CDR1 is SQVTM, CDR2 ANQGSEA. The trim removed 3 bases at V and 8 bases at J, leaving 6 bases unmatched. CDR3 region: CSVEGGLGDEQFF. The DNA of the CDR3 is TGCAGCGTTGAGGGGGGACTAGGAGATGAGCAGTTCTTC.

The rearrangement joins TRBV18 to TRBJ1-1; no firm D call. Germline CDR1 is KGHSH and CDR2 is LQKENI. CDR3 size: 15 residues. V lost 3 bases to trimming and J lost 3 bases, with 14 bases between them. CDR3: CASSPLGGEDTEAFF. The DNA of the CDR3 is TGTGCCAGCTCACCCCTCGGTGGGGAGGACACTGAAGCTTTCTTT.

V gene TRBV24-1 combines with J gene TRBJ2-5; 7 bases align to TRBD1. Germline assignment: CDR1 KGHDR and CDR2 SFDVKD. Unmatched junction bases numbered 14, after V lost 6 bases and J lost 2 bases. The CDR3 is 17 amino acids. The CDR3 is CATSPTIWGTEQETQYF. The CDR3 DNA follows: TGTGCCACCAGTCCGACCATTTGGGGGACAGAGCAAGAGACCCAGTACTTC.

This CDR3 reads CASSLRGDQPQHF. CDR3 DNA sequence: TGTGCCAGCAGCTTGCGGGGGGATCAGCCCCAGCATTTT. The chain links TRBV5-5 to TRBJ1-5; TRBD1 might be the D (5 bases). Trimming cost V 1 base and J 5 bases, with 7 bases left between them. From germline, CDR1 is SGHKS and CDR2 YYEKEE (reference sequence). The CDR3 spans 13 residues.

On this clonotype: One junction end does not reproduce the germline sequence, and a read error may be involved. J is TRBJ2-2 and V is TRBV24-1, with 8 bases that match TRBD2. Germline V lookup: CDR1 KGHDR, CDR2 SFDVKD. The length of the CDR3 is 15 residues. CDR3 in DNA: TGTGCCACCAGTGAGAGGACTAGCCCCCACGGGGAGCAGTTTTTT. Encoded protein: CATSERTSPHGEQFF.

This clonotype appeared a few times. The chain couples TRBV12-3 or TRBV12-4 to TRBJ2-5; 7 bases match TRBD2. After removal of 3 bases from V and 5 bases from J, the junction contained 6 bases not matched to a gene. The CDR3 covers 14 residues. CDR3: CASSFNGGRETQYF. The CDR3 region has the DNA TGTGCCAGCAGTTTCAACGGGGGGAGGGAGACCCAGTACTTC.

This clonotype turned up a few times. This chain links TRBV11-2 with TRBJ2-6; TRBD2 matches 7 bases. J lost 4 bases, V lost 2 bases, and 5 bases had no gene match. Germline V lookup: CDR1 SGHAT, CDR2 FQNNGV. The length of the CDR3 is 16 residues. In DNA form, the CDR3 reads TGTGCCAGCAGCTTACCGGGAGGTTCCGGGGCCAACGTCCTGACTTTC. This encodes CASSLPGGSGANVLTF.

The rearrangement links TRBV5-1 to TRBJ2-3, with no clear D. The CDR3 spans 13 residues. V dropped 4 bases and J dropped 6 bases, with 12 bases sitting between them. CDR1 is SGHRS, CDR2 YFSETQ, per germline. DNA of the CDR3: TGCGCCAGCAGCCCCCTTACTGCCGATACGCAGTATTTT. Translating it yields CASSPLTADTQYF.

This clonotype was counted a few times. This chain uses TRBV12-3 or TRBV12-4 with TRBJ2-3, with 11 bases identical to TRBD1. After removal of 3 bases from V and 6 bases from J, the junction contained 2 bases not matched to a gene. The CDR3 consists of 14 residues. The CDR3 protein is CASSFGQGADTQYF. CDR3 sequence (DNA): TGTGCCAGCAGTTTCGGACAGGGGGCGGATACGCAGTATTTT.

Concerning this clonotype itself: The likely explanation is a read error, given a far larger clone one base away. This chain connects TRBV12-3 or TRBV12-4 to TRBJ2-3; no clear D. The CDR3 totals 14 residues. The CDR3 nucleotides read TGTGCCAGCAGTTTTGGGGTGACCGCAGATACGCATTATTTT. Protein product: CASSFGVTADTHYF.

V and J are TRBV29-1 and TRBJ2-1; 7 bases align to TRBD1. The CDR3 extends over 14 amino acids. CDR1 and CDR2 from the germline V gene are SQVTM and ANQGSEA. Trimming took 7 bases from V and 0 from J; bases not matched to a gene: 6. CDR3 residues: CSGTGASSYNEQFF. DNA for the CDR3: TGCAGCGGTACAGGGGCGAGCTCCTACAATGAGCAGTTCTTC.

V and J are TRBV7-2 and TRBJ2-3; D is unresolved. Trimming removed 2 bases at V and 3 bases at J, with 6 bases between. Germline V CDR1 and CDR2: SGHTA, FQGNSA. CDR3 length: 13 residues. The CDR3 loop is CASSLQRTDTQYF. The CDR3 DNA reads TGTGCCAGCAGCTTACAGCGTACAGATACGCAGTATTTT.

J is TRBJ2-7 and V is TRBV11-2, with 9 nucleotides matching TRBD1. V shed 5 bases and J 3 bases; nucleotides not matched to a gene: 8. This CDR3 is built from 15 residues. Germline CDR1 is SGHAT and CDR2 is FQNNGV. The CDR3 reads CASSDGTGRVYEQYF. The CDR3 DNA is TGTGCCAGCAGCGACGGGACAGGGAGAGTCTACGAGCAGTACTTC.

A few counts support this clonotype. The V call is TRBV10-3, the J call TRBJ1-2, with a possible D match to TRBD1 (6 bases). Trimming took 2 bases from V and 4 from J, leaving 20 bases between them. Germline V lookup: CDR1 ENHRY, CDR2 SYGVKD. The CDR3 consists of 17 residues. CDR3 in amino acids: CAISEASGTKYFYGYTF. In DNA form, the CDR3 reads TGTGCCATCAGTGAGGCCTCCGGGACAAAGTATTTCTATGGCTACACCTTC.

The V gene is TRBV11-3, the J gene TRBJ2-1; no definite D call. The CDR3 has 13 amino acids. From germline, CDR1 is SGHNT and CDR2 YENEEA. V lost 1 base and J 9 bases, leaving 10 bases between the germline ends. The CDR3 nucleotides are TGTGCCAGCAGCTTAGTAACCCGGAGTGAGCAGTTCTTC. Translated, it gives CASSLVTRSEQFF.

V is TRBV2 and J is TRBJ2-2; D is unresolved. Per germline, CDR1 SNHLY and CDR2 FYNNEI. The CDR3 runs to 15 residues. With 2 bases removed from V and 6 bases from J, the gap between germline ends came to 13 bases. The CDR3 here is CASSERTVQSGELFF. CDR3 coding DNA: TGTGCCAGCAGTGAACGGACGGTTCAGTCCGGGGAGCTGTTTTTT.

The chain combines TRBV6-5 with TRBJ2-5; 8 bases map to TRBD1. J was trimmed by 11 bases and V by 2 bases; bases with no gene match: 10. The CDR3 contains 14 residues. The germline CDR1 and CDR2 sequences are MNHEY and SVGAGI. CDR3 residues: CASSYRGTGGEQYF. Written as DNA, the CDR3 is TGTGCCAGCAGTTACCGCGGGACAGGCGGAGAGCAGTACTTC.

This clonotype was found a few times. The chain employs TRBV11-2 and TRBJ2-5; D call uncertain. Trimming stripped 0 bases from V and 5 bases from J, with 13 bases between. From germline, CDR1 is SGHAT and CDR2 FQNNGV. The CDR3 extends over 15 amino acids. CDR3 DNA sequence: TGTGCCAGCAGCTTAGATCCTGGGGTTCAGGAGACCCAGTACTTC. Translating it yields CASSLDPGVQETQYF.

The V gene is TRBV29-1, the J gene TRBJ1-2, with 8 bases lining up with TRBD1. J lost 0 bases, V lost 5 bases, and 14 bases had no gene match. Germline V gene sequence: CDR1 SQVTM, CDR2 ANQGSEA. This CDR3 is 17 amino acids long. DNA of the CDR3: TGCAGCGTTCTGGACAGGGCAGGGGCCACCTCTAACTATGGCTACACCTTC. It encodes CSVLDRAGATSNYGYTF.

V usage is TRBV20-1 and J usage is TRBJ2-5; D remains unclear. Near its end, the DNA agrees better with TRBJ2-1, so the J call may be wrong. The germline V gene encodes CDR1 DFQATT and CDR2 SNEGSKA (reference sequence). The CDR3 sequence is 14 residues long. The CDR3 loop is CSAYQPGYQETQFF. CDR3 nucleotide sequence: TGCAGTGCTTACCAACCGGGCTATCAAGAGACCCAGTTCTTC.

With respect to this clonotype: At one boundary the junction diverges from the germline segment, which might be a read error. The chain couples TRBV7-2 to TRBJ2-7; D is possibly TRBD1 or TRBD2 (6 bases each). This CDR3 has 15 amino acids. CDR1 is SGHTA, CDR2 FQGNSA, per germline. As DNA, the CDR3 is TGTGCCAGCAGCTTAGTCGGAACCGGGGGCTACGAGCGGTACTTC. Amino acid sequence: CASSLVGTGGYERYF.

This chain links TRBV15 with TRBJ1-2; D is ambiguous. The V end lost 0 bases, the J end lost 2 bases, and 4 bases lay between the germline ends. Germline loops: CDR1 LNHNV, CDR2 YYDKDF (reference sequence). This CDR3 comprises 13 residues. The CDR3 loop reads CATSRELNYGYTF. Here the CDR3 DNA reads TGTGCCACCAGCAGAGAACTGAACTATGGCTACACCTTC.